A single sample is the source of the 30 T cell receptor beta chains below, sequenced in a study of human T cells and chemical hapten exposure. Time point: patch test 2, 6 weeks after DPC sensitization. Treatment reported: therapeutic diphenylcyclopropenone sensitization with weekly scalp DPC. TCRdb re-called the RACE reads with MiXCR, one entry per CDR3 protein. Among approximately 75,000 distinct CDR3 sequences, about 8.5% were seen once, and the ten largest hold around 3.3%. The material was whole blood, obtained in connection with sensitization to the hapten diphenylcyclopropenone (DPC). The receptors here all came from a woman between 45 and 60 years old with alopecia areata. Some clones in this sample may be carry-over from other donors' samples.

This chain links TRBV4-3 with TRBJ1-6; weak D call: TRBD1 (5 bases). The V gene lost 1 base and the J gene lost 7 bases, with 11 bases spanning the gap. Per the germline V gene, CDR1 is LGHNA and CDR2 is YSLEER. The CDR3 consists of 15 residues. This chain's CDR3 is CASSQVGGGNSPLHF. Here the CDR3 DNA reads TGCGCCAGCAGCCAAGTGGGGGGGGGGAATTCACCCCTCCACTTT.

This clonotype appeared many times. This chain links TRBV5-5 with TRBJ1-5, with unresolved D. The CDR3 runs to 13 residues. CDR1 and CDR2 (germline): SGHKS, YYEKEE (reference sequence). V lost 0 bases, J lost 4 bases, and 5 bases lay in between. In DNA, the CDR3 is TGTGCCAGCAGCTTGGTCCGGAATCAGCCCCAGCATTTT. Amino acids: CASSLVRNQPQHF.

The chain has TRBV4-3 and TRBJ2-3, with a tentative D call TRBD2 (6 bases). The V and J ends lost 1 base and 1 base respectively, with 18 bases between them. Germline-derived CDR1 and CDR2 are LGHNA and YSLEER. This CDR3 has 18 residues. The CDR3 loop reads CASSQGIRGRLGTDTQYF. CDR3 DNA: TGCGCCAGCAGCCAAGGAATTCGGGGGAGGTTGGGCACAGATACGCAGTATTTT.

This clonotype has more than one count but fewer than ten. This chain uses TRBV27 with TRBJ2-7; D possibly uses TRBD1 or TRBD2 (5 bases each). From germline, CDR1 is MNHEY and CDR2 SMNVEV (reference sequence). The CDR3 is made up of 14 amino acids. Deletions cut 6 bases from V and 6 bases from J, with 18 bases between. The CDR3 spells CASSSSPWGTEQYF. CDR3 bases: TGTGCCAGCAGCTCCTCCCCCTGGGGGACCGAGCAGTACTTC.

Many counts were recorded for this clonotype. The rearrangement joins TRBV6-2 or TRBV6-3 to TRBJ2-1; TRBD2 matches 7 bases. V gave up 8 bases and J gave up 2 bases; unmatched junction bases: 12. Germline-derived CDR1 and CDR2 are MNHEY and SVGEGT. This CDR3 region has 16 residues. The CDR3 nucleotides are TGTGCCAGCGTGGGCGGGAGTAGTCCTGCCTACAATGAGCAGTTCTTC. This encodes CASVGGSSPAYNEQFF.

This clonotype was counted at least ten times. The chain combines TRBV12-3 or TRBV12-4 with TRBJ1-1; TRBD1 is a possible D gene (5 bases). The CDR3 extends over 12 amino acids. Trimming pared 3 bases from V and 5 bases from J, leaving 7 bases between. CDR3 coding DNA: TGTGCCAGCAGTTTCCAGGGTACTGAAGCTTTCTTT. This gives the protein CASSFQGTEAFF.

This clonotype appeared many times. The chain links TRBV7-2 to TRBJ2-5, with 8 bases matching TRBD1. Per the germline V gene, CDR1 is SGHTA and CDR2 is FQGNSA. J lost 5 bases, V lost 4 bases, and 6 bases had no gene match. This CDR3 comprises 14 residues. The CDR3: CASSYRTGRETQYF. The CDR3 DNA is TGTGCCAGCAGCTACCGGACAGGGCGTGAGACCCAGTACTTC.

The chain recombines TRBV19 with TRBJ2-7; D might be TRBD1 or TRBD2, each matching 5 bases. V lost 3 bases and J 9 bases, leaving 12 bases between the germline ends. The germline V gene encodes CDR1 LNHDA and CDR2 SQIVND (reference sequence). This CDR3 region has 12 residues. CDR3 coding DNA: TGTGCCAGTAGTATGAGGGGTTCTGGGCAGTACTTC. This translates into CASSMRGSGQYF.

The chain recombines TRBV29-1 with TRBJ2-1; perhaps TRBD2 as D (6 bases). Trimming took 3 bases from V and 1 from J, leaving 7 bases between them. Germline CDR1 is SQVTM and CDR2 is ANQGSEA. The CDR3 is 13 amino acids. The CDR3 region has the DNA TGCAGCGTTGACGGGGGTTCCTACAATGAGCAGTTCTTC. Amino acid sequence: CSVDGGSYNEQFF.

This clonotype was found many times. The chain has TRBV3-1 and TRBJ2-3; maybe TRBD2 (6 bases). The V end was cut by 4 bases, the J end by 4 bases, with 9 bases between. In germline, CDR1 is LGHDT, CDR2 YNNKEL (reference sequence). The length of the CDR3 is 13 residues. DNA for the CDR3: TGTGCCAGCAGCCCGGGACTTCCAGATACGCAGTATTTT. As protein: CASSPGLPDTQYF.

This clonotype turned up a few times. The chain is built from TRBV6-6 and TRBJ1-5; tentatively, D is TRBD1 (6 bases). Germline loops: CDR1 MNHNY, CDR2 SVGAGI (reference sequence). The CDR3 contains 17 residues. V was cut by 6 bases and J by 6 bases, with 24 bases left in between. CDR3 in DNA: TGTGCCAGCAGGGATACACCGGGACACGGAGGGCGTCAGCCCCAGCATTTT. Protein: CASRDTPGHGGRQPQHF.

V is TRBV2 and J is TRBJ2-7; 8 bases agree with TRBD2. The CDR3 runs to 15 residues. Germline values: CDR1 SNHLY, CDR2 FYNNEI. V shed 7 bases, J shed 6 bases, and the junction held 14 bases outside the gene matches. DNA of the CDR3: TGTGCCAGCAATTTGCTCGAGGGGACTAGTCCCGAGCAGTACTTC. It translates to CASNLLEGTSPEQYF.

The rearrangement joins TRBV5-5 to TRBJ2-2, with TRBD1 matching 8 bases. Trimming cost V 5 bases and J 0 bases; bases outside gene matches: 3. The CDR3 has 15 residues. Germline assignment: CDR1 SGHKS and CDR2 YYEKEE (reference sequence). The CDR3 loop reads CASSPGGANTGELFF. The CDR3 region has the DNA TGTGCCAGCAGTCCAGGGGGCGCGAACACCGGGGAGCTGTTTTTT. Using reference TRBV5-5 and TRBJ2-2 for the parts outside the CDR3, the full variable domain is DAGVTQSPTHLIKTRGQQVTLRCSPISGHKSVSWYQQVLGQGPQFIFQYYEKEERGRGNFPDRFSARQFPNYSSELNVNALLLGDSALYLCASSPGGANTGELFFGEGSRLTVL.

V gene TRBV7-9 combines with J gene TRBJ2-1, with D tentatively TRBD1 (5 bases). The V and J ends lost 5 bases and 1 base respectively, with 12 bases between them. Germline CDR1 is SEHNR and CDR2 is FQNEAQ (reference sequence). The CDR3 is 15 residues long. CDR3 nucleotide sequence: TGTGCCAGCAGCCCCCAAGGGGCATCCTACAATGAGCAGTTCTTC. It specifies CASSPQGASYNEQFF.

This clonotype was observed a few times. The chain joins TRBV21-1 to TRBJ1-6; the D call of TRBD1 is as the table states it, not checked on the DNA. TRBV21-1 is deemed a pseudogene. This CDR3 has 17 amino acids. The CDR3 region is CASSKVLTGTVNSPLHF. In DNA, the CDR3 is TGTGCCAGCAGCAAAGTACTTACAGGGACCGTGAATTCACCCCTCCACTTT.

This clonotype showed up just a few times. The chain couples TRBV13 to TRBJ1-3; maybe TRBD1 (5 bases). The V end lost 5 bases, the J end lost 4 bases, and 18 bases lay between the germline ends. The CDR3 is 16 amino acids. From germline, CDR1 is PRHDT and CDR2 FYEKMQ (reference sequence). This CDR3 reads CASSTALRGSGNTIYF. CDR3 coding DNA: TGTGCCAGCAGCACCGCCCTGAGGGGATCCGGAAACACCATATATTTT.

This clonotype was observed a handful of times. The CDR3 coding sequence is TGCGCCAGCAGCTTGGTTCAGGTCGACGGGCACAATGAGCAGTTCTTC. Translated: CASSLVQVDGHNEQFF. The V and J genes are TRBV5-1 and TRBJ2-1; D not certain. The germline CDR1 and CDR2 sequences are SGHRS and YFSETQ. The CDR3 covers 16 residues. The V end lost 0 bases, the J end lost 5 bases, and 15 bases lay between the germline ends. Supplemented by reference TRBV5-1 and TRBJ2-1, the full variable domain reads KAGVTQTPRYLIKTRGQQVTLSCSPISGHRSVSWYQQTPGQGLQFLFEYFSETQRNKGNFPGRFSGRQFSNSRSEMNVSTLELGDSALYLCASSLVQVDGHNEQFFGPGTRLTVL.

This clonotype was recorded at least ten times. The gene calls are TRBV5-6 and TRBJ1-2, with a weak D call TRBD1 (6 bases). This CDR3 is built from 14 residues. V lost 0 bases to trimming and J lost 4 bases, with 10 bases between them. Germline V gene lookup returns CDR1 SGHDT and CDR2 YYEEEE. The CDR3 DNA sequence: TGTGCCAGCAGCTTGGGGACAGATAGCTATGGCTACACCTTC. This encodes CASSLGTDSYGYTF.

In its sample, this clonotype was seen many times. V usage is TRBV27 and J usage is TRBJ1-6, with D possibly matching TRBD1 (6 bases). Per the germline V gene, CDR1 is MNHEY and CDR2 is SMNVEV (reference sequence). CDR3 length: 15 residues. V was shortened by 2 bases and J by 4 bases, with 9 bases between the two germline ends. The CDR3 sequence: CASSLGQGYNSPLHF. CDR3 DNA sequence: TGTGCCAGCAGTTTAGGGCAGGGGTATAATTCACCCCTCCACTTT.

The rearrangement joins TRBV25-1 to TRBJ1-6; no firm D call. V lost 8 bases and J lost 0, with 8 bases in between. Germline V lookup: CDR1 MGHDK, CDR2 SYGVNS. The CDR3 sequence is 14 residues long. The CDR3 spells CASGWSSYNSPLHF. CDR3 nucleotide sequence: TGTGCCAGCGGATGGAGCTCCTATAATTCACCCCTCCACTTT.

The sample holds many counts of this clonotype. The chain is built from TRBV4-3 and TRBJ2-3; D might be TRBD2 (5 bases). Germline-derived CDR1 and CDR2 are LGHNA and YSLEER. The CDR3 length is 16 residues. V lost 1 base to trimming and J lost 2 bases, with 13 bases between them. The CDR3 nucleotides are TGCGCCAGCAGCCAAGGAGTTCGGGGATACACAGATACGCAGTATTTT. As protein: CASSQGVRGYTDTQYF.

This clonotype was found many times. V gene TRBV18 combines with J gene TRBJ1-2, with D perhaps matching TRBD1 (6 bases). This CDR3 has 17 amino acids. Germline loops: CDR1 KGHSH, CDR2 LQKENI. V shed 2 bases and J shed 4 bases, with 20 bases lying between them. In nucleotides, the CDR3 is TGTGCCAGCTCACCATTAAGACAGGCGGTCCCTTCCTATGGCTACACCTTC. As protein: CASSPLRQAVPSYGYTF.

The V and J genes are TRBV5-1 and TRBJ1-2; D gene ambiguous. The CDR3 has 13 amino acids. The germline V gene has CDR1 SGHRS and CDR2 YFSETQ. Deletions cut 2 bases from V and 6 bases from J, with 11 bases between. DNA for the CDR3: TGCGCCAGCAGCTTTCAAATTTCCGATGGCTACACCTTC. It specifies CASSFQISDGYTF.

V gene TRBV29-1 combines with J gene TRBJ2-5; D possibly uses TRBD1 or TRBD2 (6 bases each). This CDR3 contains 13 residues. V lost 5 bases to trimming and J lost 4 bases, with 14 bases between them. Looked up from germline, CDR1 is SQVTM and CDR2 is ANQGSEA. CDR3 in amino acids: CSVSGGDTETQYF. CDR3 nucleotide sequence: TGCAGCGTTAGCGGAGGGGACACAGAGACCCAGTACTTC.

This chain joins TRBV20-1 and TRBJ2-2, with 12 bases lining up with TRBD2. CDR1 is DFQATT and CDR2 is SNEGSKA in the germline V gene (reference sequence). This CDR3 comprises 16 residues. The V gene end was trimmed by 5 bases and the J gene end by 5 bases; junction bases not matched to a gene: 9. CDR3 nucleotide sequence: TGCAGTGCTCGCCTAGCGGGGGGGCTGAGAACCGGGGAGCTGTTTTTT. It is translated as CSARLAGGLRTGELFF.

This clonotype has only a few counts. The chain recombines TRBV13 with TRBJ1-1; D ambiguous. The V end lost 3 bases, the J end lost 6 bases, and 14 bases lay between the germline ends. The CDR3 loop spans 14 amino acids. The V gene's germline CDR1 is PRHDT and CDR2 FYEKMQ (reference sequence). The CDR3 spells CASSLGKPPAEAFF. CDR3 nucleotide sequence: TGTGCCAGCAGCTTGGGCAAACCTCCAGCTGAAGCTTTCTTT.

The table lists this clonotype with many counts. The CDR3 is CATSREDSVGSPLHF. CDR3 sequence (DNA): TGTGCCACCAGCAGAGAGGACAGCGTAGGATCACCCCTCCACTTT. The chain joins TRBV15 to TRBJ1-6, with a possible D match to TRBD1 (6 bases). The CDR3 sequence is 15 residues long. The germline V gene encodes CDR1 LNHNV and CDR2 YYDKDF (reference sequence). Trimming removed 0 bases at V and 10 bases at J, with 13 bases between.

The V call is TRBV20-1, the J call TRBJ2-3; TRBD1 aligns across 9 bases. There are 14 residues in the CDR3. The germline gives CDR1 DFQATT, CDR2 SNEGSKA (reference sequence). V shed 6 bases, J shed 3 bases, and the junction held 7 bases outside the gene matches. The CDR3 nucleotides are TGCAGTGCCCGGGACAGGGAGAGAACAGATACGCAGTATTTT. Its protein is CSARDRERTDTQYF.

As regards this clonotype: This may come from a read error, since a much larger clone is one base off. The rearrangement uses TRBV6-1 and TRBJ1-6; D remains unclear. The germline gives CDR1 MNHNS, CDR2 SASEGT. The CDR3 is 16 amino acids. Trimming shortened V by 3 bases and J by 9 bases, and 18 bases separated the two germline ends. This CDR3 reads CASSEERVIGCSPLHF. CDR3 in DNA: TGTGCCAGCAGTGAGGAGAGGGTGATTGGGTGTTCACCCCTCCACTTT.

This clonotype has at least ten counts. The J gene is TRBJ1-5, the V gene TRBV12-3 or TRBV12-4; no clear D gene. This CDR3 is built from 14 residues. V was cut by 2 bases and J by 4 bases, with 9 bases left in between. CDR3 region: CASSLWQVNQPQHF. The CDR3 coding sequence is TGTGCCAGCAGTTTATGGCAGGTTAATCAGCCCCAGCATTTT.